The clone carrying this T cell receptor beta chain was seen only a few times. The antigen is not known. The data were taken from a study of identical twins. TCRdb ran MiXCR on the 5' RACE reads and lists one entry per CDR3 protein. The sample consists of about 570,000 distinct CDR3 sequences, roughly 9.9% of them appearing once. Regarding the study as a whole: Models, which agreed with sharing between unrelated individuals, nonetheless underestimated the out-of-frame TCR alpha sharing seen in monozygotic twins.

The sample also formed part of further work on yellow fever vaccine responses in identical twins.

The sequence came from a woman under 30 in good health. The sequenced material came from PBMCs.

CDR3 residues: CASSHRTAYGYTF. The DNA of the CDR3 is TGTGCCAGCAGCCATCGGACCGCTTATGGCTACACCTTC. V gene TRBV11-1 combines with J gene TRBJ1-2; D gene ambiguous. V lost 5 bases, J lost 5 bases, and 12 bases lay in between. The germline gives CDR1 SGHAT, CDR2 FQDESV (reference sequence). The CDR3 extends over 13 amino acids. The variable domain in full, completed from reference TRBV11-1 and TRBJ1-2, reads EAEVAQSPRYKITEKSQAVAFWCDPISGHATLYWYRQILGQGPELLVQFQDESVVDDSQLPKDRFSAERLKGVDSTLKIQPAELGDSAMYLCASSHRTAYGYTFGSGTRLTVV.